Listed below are T cell receptor beta chains from one sample, sequenced in a study of blood T cell repertoires in COVID-19. The assay was immunoSEQ multiplex PCR, and TCRdb's table has in-frame clones only and misses some. The sample yields just over 90,000 clones, about 77% seen once. Material for sequencing was peripheral blood. The receptors derive from a human donor in a cohort sampled during active COVID-19. CDR3s include the opening cysteine and the closing phenylalanine or tryptophan. The D gene is left open where the match is weak. A row's size may be missing; if present it is once, few, many or a size class.

>TRBJ1-1|-|-|TRBV6-1
TGTGCCAGCAGTGAAGCGATGGGAGGGGGAATTGAAGCTTTCTTT
CASSEAMGGGIEAFF
>TRBJ1-1|-|many|TRBV3-1/TRBV3-2
TGTGCCAGCAGCCAAGAGGTGGCCACTGAAGCTTTCTTT
CASSQEVATEAFF
>TRBJ1-2|-|once|TRBV18
TGTGCCAGCTCACCGGCGACAGCCCGCGGCAACTATGGCTACACCTTC
CASSPATARGNYGYTF
>TRBJ1-3|-|-|TRBV6-5
TGTGCCAGCAGTAGCCAGGGGAGCAACACCATATATTTT
CASSSQGSNTIYF
>TRBJ1-1|-|few|TRBV18
TGTGCCAGCTCACCAGGTGTCTATGAAGCTTTCTTT
CASSPGVYEAFF
>TRBJ1-1|-|-|TRBV6-5
TGTGCCAGCAGTCTAAGGGGGTATGACACTGAAGCTTTCTTT
CASSLRGYDTEAFF
>TRBJ1-5|-|-|TRBV28
TGTGCCAGCAGTCTACCGCCAAACAGGGCCTTTAGCAATCAGCCCCAGCATTTT
CASSLPPNRAFSNQPQHF
>TRBJ2-7|-|-|TRBV2
TGTGCCAGCAACCAGGACTCCTACGAGCAGTACTTC
CASNQDSYEQYF
>TRBJ2-2|TRBD2|few|TRBV5-1
TGCGCCAGTGGACTAGCGGACCACACCGGGGAGCTGTTTTTT
CASGLADHTGELFF
>TRBJ2-3|TRBD1|-|TRBV7-9
TGTGCCAGCAGCTTAGGACAGGGTTTTAATACGCAGTATTTT
CASSLGQGFNTQYF
>TRBJ1-1|-|-|TRBV18
TGTGCCAGCTCACCACGGAGGTTGGGAGAGCAGACTGAAGCTTTCTTT
CASSPRRLGEQTEAFF
>TRBJ1-4|-|once|TRBV7-9
TGTGCCAGCAGCTCACCCTCCGGTGGAACTAATGAAAAACTGTTTTTT
CASSSPSGGTNEKLFF
>TRBJ2-5|TRBD2|medium-sized|TRBV2
TGTGCCAGCAAGGCGGCGGGAGGGTCTATTATGCAGTACTTC
CASKAAGGSIMQYF
>TRBJ2-7|TRBD2|-|TRBV4-2
TGTGCCAGCAGCCAAGAAACTAGCGGGAGTCCCTACGAGCAGTACTTC
CASSQETSGSPYEQYF
>TRBJ2-2|TRBD1|-|TRBV7-8
TGTGCCAGCAGCTACCGGGACAGCTCCGGGGAGCTGTTTTTT
CASSYRDSSGELFF
>TRBJ1-4|TRBD1|-|TRBV28
TGTGCCAGCAGTTTACGGGGGACAGGGCATCGGGAAAAACTGTTTTTT
CASSLRGTGHREKLFF
>TRBJ1-2|-|-|TRBV7-9
TGTGCCAGCAGCCGTGGACAGAACCCTAACTATGGCTACACCTTC
CASSRGQNPNYGYTF
>TRBJ2-7|-|-|TRBV10-3
TGTGCCATCAGTGAGTACGGGGTCGAGCAGTACTTC
CAISEYGVEQYF
>TRBJ2-1|-|-|TRBV6-5
TGTGCCAGCAGTTACCAACCGGGAGTGGCCTACAATGAGCAGTTCTTC
CASSYQPGVAYNEQFF
>TRBJ2-7|-|-|TRBV5-1
TGCGCCAGCAGCTTGGCGGGCAGGGGCTCAAGCGAGCAGTACTTC
CASSLAGRGSSEQYF
>TRBJ2-2|-|-|TRBV7-3
TGTGCCAGCAGCTTAGGGAGGAACACCGGGGAGCTGTTTTTT
CASSLGRNTGELFF
>TRBJ2-1|TRBD1|-|TRBV19
TGTGCCAGTAGTATATCTGAACAGGGGGTCTACAATGAGCAGTTCTTC
CASSISEQGVYNEQFF
>TRBJ2-1|-|-|TRBV5-1
TGCGCCAGCAGCTTGGGTCATGCGTCCTACAATGAGCAGTTCTTC
CASSLGHASYNEQFF
>TRBJ2-5|TRBD1|-|TRBV6-6
TGTGCCAGCAGTTACCCGACGGTACAGGGGCAAGAGACCCAGTACTTC
CASSYPTVQGQETQYF
>TRBJ2-1|-|-|TRBV7-2
TGTGCCAGCAGCGCACGGGATCACAATGAGCAGTTCTTC
CASSARDHNEQFF
>TRBJ1-1|-|-|TRBV6-5
TGTGCCAGCAGTTACTATGGACTGGCGGACACTGAAGCTTTCTTT
CASSYYGLADTEAFF
>TRBJ1-2|TRBD1|-|TRBV5-1
TGCGCCAGCAGCTTAGGGGACAGGGGAAGAGAAGGCTACACCTTC
CASSLGDRGREGYTF
>TRBJ1-1|-|-|TRBV11-3
TGTGCCAGCAGCTTCAGTAATCTCGCTGAAGCTTTCTTT
CASSFSNLAEAFF
>TRBJ2-3|TRBD2|-|TRBV28
TGTGCCAGCAGTCCCCGAGGAGCGGGGGGGTACAAGGGCACAGATACGCAGTATTTT
CASSPRGAGGYKGTDTQYF
>TRBJ2-3|-|-|TRBV18
TGTGCCAGCTCACCGTCGGGAGTCAGCACAGATACGCAGTATTTT
CASSPSGVSTDTQYF
>TRBJ2-2|-|-|TRBV2
TGTGCCAGCAGGACTAGGAACACCGGGGAGCTGTTTTTT
CASRTRNTGELFF
>TRBJ2-2|-|-|TRBV6-5
TGTGCCAGCAGTCCAGGGACCGGGGAGCTGTTTTTT
CASSPGTGELFF
>TRBJ2-1|TRBD2|many|TRBV19
TGTGCCAGTAGCCTCCGGGGGGGCGCCTACAATGAGCAGTTCTTC
CASSLRGGAYNEQFF
>TRBJ1-2|-|few|TRBV10-3
TGTGCCATCAGTGAGTCGGGGCAGGGGTTAAACTATGGCTACACCTTC
CAISESGQGLNYGYTF
>TRBJ2-1|-|-|TRBV7-9
TGTGCCAGCAGCTTCACCCCGGAGGGTTCCTACAATGAGCAGTTCTTC
CASSFTPEGSYNEQFF
>TRBJ2-2|-|-|TRBV11-2
TGTGCCAGCAGCGCTCTGGCAGTGAACACCGGGGAGCTGTTTTTT
CASSALAVNTGELFF
>TRBJ1-6|-|-|TRBV2
TGTGCCAGCACCCGACAGGAAAATTCACCCCTCCACTTT
CASTRQENSPLHF
>TRBJ1-2|-|-|TRBV28
TGTGCCAGCACTCCACCGGGACTCTCCTCGTGGGGCTACACCTTC
CASTPPGLSSWGYTF
>TRBJ2-1|TRBD2|-|TRBV12-3/TRBV12-4
TGTGCCAGCAGGCACCGGACTAGAAATGAGCAGTTCTTC
CASRHRTRNEQFF
>TRBJ2-7|-|few|TRBV7-9
TGTGCCAGCAGCCCCACCACATCCTACGAGCAGTACTTC
CASSPTTSYEQYF
>TRBJ2-7|TRBD2|once|TRBV3-1/TRBV3-2
TGTGCCAGCAGCCAAACCCGACTAGCGGGAGCACACGAGCAGTACTTC
CASSQTRLAGAHEQYF